These T cell receptor beta chains were read from a single sample in a study of molecular identifiers for immune sequencing clone quantification. TCRdb recomputed calls from the PCR reads with MiXCR, one row per CDR3 protein. This table has hundreds of thousands of distinct CDR3 sequences, less than 30% appearing once. Source material: naive CD8+ T cells from blood, with Jurkat cell RNA spiked in. These receptors all come from a human donor in good health. Some libraries in this study had Jurkat cell RNA spiked in. CDR3s include the opening cysteine and the closing phenylalanine or tryptophan. A D gene is named only where the DNA matches it firmly. The size entry is marked missing in some rows and otherwise reads once, few, many or a size class.

v_gene: TRBV28; d_gene: -; abundance: many; j_gene: TRBJ2-5; CDR3aa: CASSLGSPGRPQYF; CDR3nt: TGTGCCAGCAGTTTAGGGTCACCTGGACGCCCCCAGTACTTC
v_gene: TRBV7-2; d_gene: -; abundance: many; j_gene: TRBJ2-7; CDR3aa: CASSLVKLREQYF; CDR3nt: TGTGCCAGCAGCTTAGTGAAGTTGAGGGAGCAGTACTTC
v_gene: TRBV28; d_gene: TRBD1; abundance: many; j_gene: TRBJ2-7; CDR3aa: CASRPDREYEQYF; CDR3nt: TGTGCCAGCAGACCGGACAGGGAGTACGAGCAGTACTTC
v_gene: TRBV12-3/TRBV12-4; d_gene: -; abundance: few; j_gene: TRBJ1-2; CDR3aa: CASSFGAGDGYTF; CDR3nt: TGTGCCAGCAGTTTCGGTGCGGGGGATGGCTACACCTTC
v_gene: TRBV4-3; d_gene: -; abundance: -; j_gene: TRBJ1-2; CDR3aa: CASSSGPAPLPDGYTF; CDR3nt: TGCGCCAGCAGCTCCGGGCCAGCACCACTACCTGATGGCTACACCTTC
v_gene: TRBV19; d_gene: TRBD2; abundance: -; j_gene: TRBJ2-7; CDR3aa: CASSPIGGAHEQYF; CDR3nt: TGTGCCAGTAGCCCCATCGGGGGGGCACACGAGCAGTACTTC
v_gene: TRBV19; d_gene: -; abundance: many; j_gene: TRBJ2-2; CDR3aa: CASSIGFGTGELFF; CDR3nt: TGTGCCAGTAGTATTGGGTTCGGCACCGGGGAGCTGTTTTTT
v_gene: TRBV4-2; d_gene: TRBD1; abundance: -; j_gene: TRBJ1-1; CDR3aa: CASSQRQGGYTEAFF; CDR3nt: TGTGCCAGCAGCCAAAGGCAGGGGGGGTACACTGAAGCTTTCTTT
v_gene: TRBV30; d_gene: -; abundance: -; j_gene: TRBJ2-2; CDR3aa: CARSDSGGLRTGELFF; CDR3nt: TGTGCCCGGAGTGACTCAGGAGGCCTACGGACCGGGGAGCTGTTTTTT
v_gene: TRBV20-1; d_gene: TRBD1; abundance: -; j_gene: TRBJ2-3; CDR3aa: CSASKGTGADTQYF; CDR3nt: TGCAGTGCTAGTAAGGGGACAGGGGCAGATACGCAGTATTTT
v_gene: TRBV20-1; d_gene: -; abundance: few; j_gene: TRBJ1-5; CDR3aa: CSARDQAGRGNQPQHF; CDR3nt: TGCAGTGCTAGAGATCAGGCGGGCAGGGGCAATCAGCCCCAGCATTTT
v_gene: TRBV28; d_gene: TRBD2; abundance: many; j_gene: TRBJ2-3; CDR3aa: CASSLPTSGSPPDTQYF; CDR3nt: TGTGCCAGCAGCTTACCGACTAGCGGGAGTCCACCAGATACGCAGTATTTT
v_gene: TRBV28; d_gene: TRBD2; abundance: -; j_gene: TRBJ2-1; CDR3aa: CASSSRLAGYEQFF; CDR3nt: TGTGCCAGCAGTTCCCGACTAGCTGGCTATGAGCAGTTCTTC
v_gene: TRBV20-1; d_gene: TRBD2; abundance: -; j_gene: TRBJ2-1; CDR3aa: CSASSLAETYNEQFF; CDR3nt: TGCAGTGCTAGCAGTCTAGCGGAAACTTACAATGAGCAGTTCTTC
v_gene: TRBV7-6; d_gene: -; abundance: many; j_gene: TRBJ2-6; CDR3aa: CASSLDRDVLTGANVLTF; CDR3nt: TGTGCCAGCAGCTTAGACCGGGACGTTCTTACTGGGGCCAACGTCCTGACTTTC
v_gene: TRBV29-1; d_gene: -; abundance: -; j_gene: TRBJ1-3; CDR3aa: CSVERGPLSGTPIYF; CDR3nt: TGCAGCGTTGAGCGCGGGCCCCTCTCTGGAACCCCCATATATTTT
v_gene: TRBV7-9; d_gene: -; abundance: -; j_gene: TRBJ1-2; CDR3aa: CASSESDNAVF; CDR3nt: TGTGCCAGCAGCGAGTCGGACAACGCGGTCTTC
v_gene: TRBV4-3; d_gene: -; abundance: many; j_gene: TRBJ1-6; CDR3aa: CASSLGGADNSPLHF; CDR3nt: TGCGCCAGCAGCCTTGGGGGCGCAGATAATTCACCCCTCCACTTT
v_gene: TRBV2; d_gene: -; abundance: many; j_gene: TRBJ1-5; CDR3aa: CASSEVGSNQPQHF; CDR3nt: TGCGCCAGCAGTGAGGTGGGCAGCAATCAGCCCCAGCATTTT
v_gene: TRBV15; d_gene: -; abundance: -; j_gene: TRBJ2-1; CDR3aa: CATSRVGTLGPGYNEQFF; CDR3nt: TGTGCCACCAGCAGAGTAGGGACACTGGGCCCGGGGTACAATGAGCAGTTCTTC
v_gene: TRBV5-8; d_gene: TRBD1; abundance: many; j_gene: TRBJ2-3; CDR3aa: CASSLAIGQGWSDTQYF; CDR3nt: TGTGCCAGCAGCTTGGCCATAGGACAGGGTTGGTCAGATACGCAGTATTTT
v_gene: TRBV29-1; d_gene: -; abundance: -; j_gene: TRBJ1-2; CDR3aa: CSVAAPGDYGYTF; CDR3nt: TGCAGCGTTGCCGCCCCTGGAGACTATGGCTACACCTTC
v_gene: TRBV4-1; d_gene: -; abundance: -; j_gene: TRBJ1-1; CDR3aa: CASSLKKGLWGHSPGTEAFF; CDR3nt: TGCGCCAGCAGCCTGAAGAAAGGTTTATGGGGGCATTCCCCGGGCACTGAAGCTTTCTTT
v_gene: TRBV28; d_gene: TRBD1; abundance: few; j_gene: TRBJ1-2; CDR3aa: CASSLRGPGAGGDYGYTF; CDR3nt: TGTGCCAGCAGTTTGAGGGGTCCAGGTGCAGGGGGCGACTATGGCTACACCTTC
v_gene: TRBV10-3; d_gene: -; abundance: few; j_gene: TRBJ2-7; CDR3aa: CAISESHEQYF; CDR3nt: TGTGCCATCAGTGAGTCCCACGAGCAGTACTTC
v_gene: TRBV5-6; d_gene: -; abundance: -; j_gene: TRBJ1-2; CDR3aa: CASSPDSVNYGYTF; CDR3nt: TGTGCCAGCAGCCCCGACAGCGTAAACTATGGCTACACCTTC
v_gene: TRBV30; d_gene: TRBD1; abundance: many; j_gene: TRBJ2-7; CDR3aa: CAWGQGYSYEQYF; CDR3nt: TGTGCCTGGGGACAGGGGTACTCCTACGAGCAGTACTTC
v_gene: TRBV7-9; d_gene: -; abundance: many; j_gene: TRBJ2-6; CDR3aa: CASSLIAGGANVLTF; CDR3nt: TGTGCCAGCAGCTTAATAGCTGGTGGGGCCAACGTCCTGACTTTC